The 30 T cell receptor beta chains below come from one sample, sequenced in a study of blood T cell repertoires in COVID-19. Here immunoSEQ multiplex PCR was the method, and the copy in TCRdb shows in-frame clones only, minus some. This table has about 160,000 clones, 70% to 90% appearing once. Source material: PBMCs or T cells enriched from blood (not recorded which). The source is a woman aged 50 to 60 who had recovered from COVID-19.

The genes are TRBV7-6 and TRBJ1-5; the D is unclear. Trimming left V 5 bases short and J 3 bases short, with 11 bases between. Germline loops: CDR1 SGHVS, CDR2 FNYEAQ. The CDR3 runs 14 residues. This CDR3 is CASSIQKDNQPQHF. Written as DNA, the CDR3 is TGTGCCAGCAGCATTCAGAAAGACAATCAGCCCCAGCATTTT.

This clone was seen once. The chain joins TRBV19 to TRBJ1-2, with 8 bases aligning to TRBD1. V trimming: 4 bases; J trimming: 2 bases; junction bases outside the gene matches: 6. Germline CDR1 and CDR2: LNHDA and SQIVND (reference sequence). This CDR3 contains 15 residues. The CDR3 DNA reads TGTGCCAGTAGTACAGTGGGACAGGCGAACTATGGCTACACCTTC. Amino acid sequence: CASSTVGQANYGYTF. The full variable domain, in which reference TRBV19 and TRBJ1-2 provide the parts outside the CDR3, is DGGITQSPKYLFRKEGQNVTLSCEQNLNHDAMYWYRQDPGQGLRLIYYSQIVNDFQKGDIAEGYSVSREKKESFPLTVTSAQKNPTAFYLCASSTVGQANYGYTFGSGTRLTVV.

This clone was seen at least ten times. This sequence joins TRBV15 and TRBJ1-1, with D maybe TRBD1 (5 bases). Germline-derived CDR1 and CDR2 are LNHNV and YYDKDF (reference sequence). The CDR3 loop spans 15 amino acids. Trimming pared 6 bases from V and 0 bases from J, leaving 14 bases between. The CDR3 sequence is CATRTITGLNTEAFF. CDR3 in DNA: TGTGCCACCAGAACTATCACAGGTTTGAACACTGAAGCTTTCTTT.

The V gene is TRBV3-1 (or the pseudogene TRBV3-2), the J gene TRBJ2-3, with 8 bases lining up with TRBD2. CDR3 size: 17 residues. J lost 2 bases, V lost 2 bases, and 9 bases had no gene match. The germline V gene has CDR1 LGHDT and CDR2 YNNKEL (reference sequence). The DNA of the CDR3 is TGTGCCAGCAGCCAAAAATTTCAGCGGGGGCCCACAGATACGCAGTATTTT. Translation: CASSQKFQRGPTDTQYF.

V is TRBV7-2 and J is TRBJ2-7; D is undetermined. The germline gives CDR1 SGHTA, CDR2 FQGNSA. The CDR3 extends over 13 amino acids. V lost 2 bases, J lost 2 bases, and 7 bases lay in between. CDR3 in DNA: TGTGCCAGCAGCTTACAGGTTCCCTACGAGCAGTACTTC. This sequence encodes CASSLQVPYEQYF.

The chain carries TRBV19 and TRBJ2-2; 7 positions agree with TRBD1. Germline values: CDR1 LNHDA, CDR2 SQIVND (reference sequence). Trimming removed 7 bases from V and 4 bases from J; junction bases left unmatched: 12. The CDR3 is made up of 16 amino acids. In DNA form, the CDR3 reads TGTGCCAGTAAGGATCGGTTCGGGACAGCCACCGGGGAGCTGTTTTTT. As protein: CASKDRFGTATGELFF.

This rearrangement joins TRBV12-5 to TRBJ1-1; D unclear. There are 12 residues in the CDR3. V lost 3 bases and J 4 bases, leaving 6 bases between the germline ends. Per germline, CDR1 LGHNT and CDR2 FRNRAP. The CDR3, as DNA: TGTGCTAGTGGTTTCGGGAGCACTGAAGCTTTCTTT. Translation: CASGFGSTEAFF.

Only a few counts were recorded for this clone. The chain is built from TRBV24-1 and TRBJ1-5, with D possibly matching TRBD1 (5 bases). The CDR3 sequence is 14 residues long. The V end was cut by 7 bases, the J end by 7 bases, with 16 bases between. From germline, CDR1 is KGHDR and CDR2 SFDVKD. In DNA form, the CDR3 reads TGTGCCACCAGCCAACCGGGGGGGGGACAGCCCCAGCATTTT. It translates to CATSQPGGGQPQHF.

This sequence joins TRBV19 and TRBJ2-1; 13 positions match TRBD2. Trimming at V came to 5 bases and at J to 10 bases, leaving 8 bases not matched to a gene. Per germline, CDR1 LNHDA and CDR2 SQIVND (reference sequence). The CDR3 covers 15 residues. The CDR3 region is CASSPRTSGGQEQFF. CDR3 coding DNA: TGTGCCAGTAGTCCCCGGACTAGCGGGGGCCAGGAGCAGTTCTTC.

The rearrangement links TRBV19 to TRBJ1-6, with TRBD1 matching over 7 bases. The CDR3 runs 19 residues. Per the germline V gene, CDR1 is LNHDA and CDR2 is SQIVND (reference sequence). V gave up 3 bases and J gave up 0 bases; unmatched junction bases: 11. This CDR3 is CASSMTRTGLSSYNSPLHF. CDR3 DNA sequence: TGTGCCAGTAGTATGACTAGGACAGGCCTGAGCTCCTATAATTCACCCCTCCACTTT.

This chain joins TRBV5-1 and TRBJ2-3; D call uncertain. V dropped 5 bases and J dropped 0 bases, with 10 bases sitting between them. Germline lookup yields CDR1 SGHRS and CDR2 YFSETQ. This CDR3 is built from 14 residues. CDR3 nucleotide sequence: TGCGCCAGCAGGTTGACCGGTAGCACAGATACGCAGTATTTT. Translation: CASRLTGSTDTQYF.

The V call is TRBV7-9, the J call TRBJ1-5, with 8 bases that match TRBD1. The V gene's germline CDR1 is SEHNR and CDR2 FQNEAQ (reference sequence). The length of the CDR3 is 17 residues. The CDR3 reads CGTQLTRGRGEYQPQHF. The DNA for the CDR3 is TGTGGAACACAGCTTACCAGGGGGCGAGGGGAGTATCAGCCCCAGCATTTT.

The chain joins TRBV7-9 to TRBJ2-3; a possible D gene is TRBD1 (5 bases). Germline CDR1 SEHNR, CDR2 FQNEAQ (reference sequence). The CDR3 is 15 amino acids. Deletions cut 5 bases from V and 5 bases from J, with 17 bases between. The CDR3 region has the DNA TGTGCCAGCAGCCCAAAAATCAGGGTGGGAGATACGCAGTATTTT. Its translation: CASSPKIRVGDTQYF.

The sample holds a few counts of this clone. V gene TRBV18 combines with J gene TRBJ1-1; unclear D gene. Germline lookup yields CDR1 KGHSH and CDR2 LQKENI. The CDR3 contains 13 residues. Trimming took off 3 bases at V and 2 bases at J, with 7 bases between the two ends. The CDR3 region is CASSPPVNTEAFF. CDR3 DNA sequence: TGTGCCAGCTCACCGCCGGTCAACACTGAAGCTTTCTTT.

The chain is built from TRBV9 and TRBJ1-1; D perhaps matches TRBD1 (5 bases). Germline V lookup: CDR1 SGDLS, CDR2 YYNGEE. V was cut by 2 bases and J by 5 bases, with 13 bases left in between. CDR3 size: 14 residues. The CDR3 here is CASSVSGVRTEAFF. The CDR3, as DNA: TGTGCCAGCAGCGTCTCGGGGGTTAGGACTGAAGCTTTCTTT.

The J gene is TRBJ2-3, the V gene TRBV5-8; 10 bases agree with TRBD2. V was pared by 0 bases and J by 0 bases, with 7 bases of the junction left unmatched. Per the germline V gene, CDR1 is SGHTS and CDR2 is YDEGEE. CDR3 length: 18 residues. CDR3 DNA: TGTGCCAGCAGCTTGGGGATAGCGGGGGGCGCTAGCACAGATACGCAGTATTTT. It specifies CASSLGIAGGASTDTQYF.

The CDR3 bases are TGTGCCAGCAGCTCCGGACAGTACTACGAGCAGTACTTC. Translating it yields CASSSGQYYEQYF. The chain employs TRBV7-8 and TRBJ2-7; a weak D match, TRBD1 (6 bases). Trimming removed 4 bases from V and 3 bases from J, with 10 bases in between. This CDR3 is built from 13 residues. Per the germline V gene, CDR1 is SGHVS and CDR2 is FQNEAQ.

This chain links TRBV12-5 with TRBJ2-7; D might be TRBD1 (5 bases). Trimming took 5 bases from V and 6 from J, leaving 26 bases between them. Germline assignment: CDR1 LGHNT and CDR2 FRNRAP. The CDR3 has 17 amino acids. CDR3 sequence (DNA): TGTGCTAGTGGTCCTTCTCCGGACACTCTTAGGGTGGGCGAGCAGTACTTC. This codes for CASGPSPDTLRVGEQYF.

This clone was counted a single time. V and J are TRBV19 and TRBJ1-2, with TRBD1 as a possible D gene (5 bases). V dropped 6 bases and J dropped 6 bases, with 17 bases sitting between them. This CDR3 region has 14 residues. Germline CDR1 reads LNHDA; CDR2 reads SQIVND (reference sequence). This chain's CDR3 is CASSDRKHWDGYTF. Written as DNA, the CDR3 is TGTGCCAGTAGCGACAGAAAGCACTGGGATGGCTACACCTTC.

The genes are TRBV6-5 and TRBJ2-2; D not certain. Trimming took off 2 bases at V and 2 bases at J, with 12 bases between the two ends. The CDR3 runs to 16 residues. Germline CDR1 reads MNHEY; CDR2 reads SVGAGI. CDR3 bases: TGTGCCAGCAGTTACCTCTCGACTGGAAACACCGGGGAGCTGTTTTTT. It is translated as CASSYLSTGNTGELFF.

This rearrangement joins TRBV19 to TRBJ1-5; tentative D call: TRBD1 (6 bases). Germline values: CDR1 LNHDA, CDR2 SQIVND (reference sequence). V was shortened by 7 bases and J by 3 bases, with 13 bases between the two germline ends. This CDR3 comprises 14 residues. The CDR3 region has the DNA TGTGCCAGTACCATACAGGGTCCCAATCAGCCCCAGCATTTT. Residues: CASTIQGPNQPQHF.

A few counts support this clone. This chain links TRBV10-3 with TRBJ2-3, with 10 bases aligning to TRBD1. CDR1 is ENHRY and CDR2 is SYGVKD in the germline V gene. Trimming took 2 bases from V and 4 from J; bases not matched to a gene: 3. The CDR3 covers 15 residues. The CDR3 nucleotides are TGTGCCATCAGTGAGGACAGGGGGCTGGCAGATACGCAGTATTTT. Its protein product is CAISEDRGLADTQYF.

The count of this clone is one. This chain uses TRBV6-5 with TRBJ2-7; D gene unclear. The CDR3 runs to 12 residues. V was shortened by 11 bases and J by 3 bases, with 14 bases between the two germline ends. CDR1 is MNHEY, CDR2 SVGAGI, per germline. CDR3 sequence (DNA): TGTGCCTCGACGGAGAGTTTCTACGAGCAGTACTTC. This sequence encodes CASTESFYEQYF.

V gene TRBV5-4 combines with J gene TRBJ1-1; a weak D match, TRBD1 (6 bases). V lost 5 bases and J lost 3, with 8 bases in between. Looked up from germline, CDR1 is SGHNT and CDR2 is YYREEE (reference sequence). CDR3 length: 12 amino acids. The CDR3 DNA is TGTGCCAGCAGGGACAGCCACACTGAAGCTTTCTTT. It translates to CASRDSHTEAFF.

V is TRBV7-2 and J is TRBJ2-7, with D perhaps TRBD2 (7 bases). The CDR3 spans 14 residues. Trimming removed 9 bases at V and 1 base at J, with 16 bases between. Germline V CDR1 and CDR2: SGHTA, FQGNSA. The CDR3 bases are TGTGCCAGTATTGGGGGCGGGGGATCCTACGAGCAGTACTTC. This encodes CASIGGGGSYEQYF.

The gene calls are TRBV7-9 and TRBJ1-2; TRBD1 is a possible D gene (6 bases). The germline CDR1 and CDR2 sequences are SEHNR and FQNEAQ (reference sequence). Trimming removed 1 base at V and 7 bases at J, with 10 bases between. This CDR3 spans 13 amino acids. CDR3 DNA sequence: TGTGCCAGCAGCTTAGACGGGGACACTGGCTACACCTTC. Its translation: CASSLDGDTGYTF.

This clone was recorded a few times. The chain links TRBV7-9 to TRBJ2-7; 9 bases are a match to TRBD1. The CDR3 runs to 14 residues. CDR1 is SEHNR and CDR2 is FQNEAQ in the germline V gene (reference sequence). The ends lost 5 bases at V and 9 bases at J; junction bases unmatched: 11. DNA for the CDR3: TGTGCCAGCAGCGTTAATTCGGACAGGGGACGGCAGTACTTC. It yields the protein CASSVNSDRGRQYF.

The chain employs TRBV5-1 and TRBJ2-7, with 13 bases aligning to TRBD2. The CDR3 is 17 residues long. Trimming at V came to 0 bases and at J to 4 bases, leaving 7 bases not matched to a gene. In germline, CDR1 is SGHRS, CDR2 YFSETQ. CDR3 loop: CASSLEALAGGPYEQYF. CDR3 in DNA: TGCGCCAGCAGCTTGGAGGCACTAGCGGGGGGGCCATACGAGCAGTACTTC.

The chain links TRBV2 to TRBJ1-6; D may be TRBD1 (6 bases). V was trimmed by 7 bases and J by 7 bases, leaving 14 bases between them. This CDR3 has 14 amino acids. The V gene's germline CDR1 is SNHLY and CDR2 FYNNEI. CDR3 in amino acids: CASKPGTQNSPLHF. CDR3 sequence (DNA): TGTGCCAGCAAACCCGGGACACAGAATTCACCCCTCCACTTT.

J is TRBJ1-1 and V is TRBV6-5; 8 positions match TRBD1. CDR1 is MNHEY and CDR2 is SVGAGI in the germline V gene. This CDR3 contains 15 residues. V shed 6 bases, J shed 2 bases, and the junction held 8 bases outside the gene matches. The CDR3 DNA reads TGTGCCAGCAGACTTCAGGGGGCCGGAAACACTGAAGCTTTCTTT. It is translated as CASRLQGAGNTEAFF.